The TCR beta chain described here comes from a study of control samples from healthy donors and cancer patients. Produced via immunoSEQ multiplex PCR; TCRdb's table is partial and in-frame only. The sample lists 60,000 to 85,000 clones; 92% were seen once. CDR1 and CDR2 from the germline V gene are MNHNY and SVGAGI (reference sequence). The V gene end was trimmed by 5 bases and the J gene end by 6 bases; junction bases not matched to a gene: 11. The CDR3 has 15 amino acids. The specimen was blood. The V and J genes are TRBV6-6 and TRBJ1-2, with TRBD1 matching over 8 bases. The TCR sequence derives from a woman aged 55 to 70 in good health. DNA for the CDR3: TGTGCCAGCAGTGACCCCCGACAGGGGCAGAATGGCTACACCTTC. Encoded protein: CASSDPRQGQNGYTF.